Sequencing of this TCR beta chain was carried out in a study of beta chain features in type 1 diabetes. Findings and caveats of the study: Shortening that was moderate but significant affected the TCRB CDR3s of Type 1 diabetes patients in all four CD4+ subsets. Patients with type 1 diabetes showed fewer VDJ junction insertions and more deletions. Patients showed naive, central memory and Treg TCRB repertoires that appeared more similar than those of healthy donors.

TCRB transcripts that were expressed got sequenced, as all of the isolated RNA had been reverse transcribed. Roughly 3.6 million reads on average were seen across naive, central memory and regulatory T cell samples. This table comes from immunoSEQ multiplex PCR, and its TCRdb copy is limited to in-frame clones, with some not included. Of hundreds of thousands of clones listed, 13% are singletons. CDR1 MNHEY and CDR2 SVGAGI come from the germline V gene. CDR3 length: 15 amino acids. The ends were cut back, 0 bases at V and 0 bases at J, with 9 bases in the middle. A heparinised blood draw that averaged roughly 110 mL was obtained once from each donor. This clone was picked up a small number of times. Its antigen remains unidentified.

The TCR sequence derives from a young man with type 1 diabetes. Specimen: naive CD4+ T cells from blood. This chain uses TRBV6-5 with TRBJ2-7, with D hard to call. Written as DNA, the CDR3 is TGTGCCAGCAGTTACTCGGCGGTAAGCTCCTACGAGCAGTACTTC. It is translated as CASSYSAVSSYEQYF.